The TCR beta chain under discussion was sequenced for a study of cytomegalovirus exposure and HLA in healthy donors. Study as a whole: Out of 398 genotyped donors, roughly 78% belonged to the Caucasian-associated ancestry cluster.

Study conclusions and caveats: In a later analysis, common viral pathogens appeared linked to several of the most significant clusters.

For this clone: The antigen is unknown.

CDR3 size: 14 residues. V was trimmed by 6 bases and J by 1 base, leaving 12 bases between them. Per the germline V gene, CDR1 is SNHLY and CDR2 is FYNNEI. The PCR employed 60 Vbeta primers together with 13 Jbeta primers. The protocol was immunoSEQ multiplex PCR, while the TCRdb copy is restricted to in-frame clones and leaves out a portion. The sample lists some 130,000 clones, 77% seen once, with approximately 4.2% in the top ten. The specimen was PBMCs. This clonotype was obtained from a male donor in good health and CMV-seropositive. J is TRBJ1-1 and V is TRBV2; D possibly corresponds to TRBD1 (6 bases). This CDR3 reads CASRRGGENTEAFF. The CDR3 DNA reads as TGTGCCAGCAGGAGGGGGGGGGAGAACACTGAAGCTTTCTTT.